Listed below are T cell receptor beta chains from one sample, sequenced in a study of blood T cell repertoires in COVID-19. Profiled with immunoSEQ multiplex PCR; TCRdb holds only in-frame clones, not every one. Of 200,000 to 250,000 clones listed, 85% to 90% are singletons. Sequencing was done on a sample of peripheral blood. These receptors originate from a woman aged 55-70 years with acute or convalescent COVID-19. Each CDR3 is given with its conserved first and last residue. A D gene is named only where the DNA matches it firmly. Clone size, where shown, is once, few, many, or a class for clones that have expanded.

v_gene: TRBV18; d_gene: TRBD2; abundance: NA; j_gene: TRBJ2-1; CDR3aa: CASSVSGGNNEQFF; CDR3nt: TGTGCCAGCTCGGTTAGCGGGGGGAACAATGAGCAGTTCTTC
v_gene: TRBV9; d_gene: NA; abundance: once; j_gene: TRBJ1-6; CDR3aa: CASSVYGPGDNSPLHF; CDR3nt: TGTGCCAGCAGCGTATACGGGCCCGGGGATAATTCACCCCTCCACTTT
v_gene: TRBV19; d_gene: NA; abundance: NA; j_gene: TRBJ2-4; CDR3aa: CASSIGEEQYF; CDR3nt: TGTGCCAGTAGTATAGGCGAGGAGCAGTACTTC
v_gene: TRBV12-3/TRBV12-4; d_gene: TRBD1; abundance: NA; j_gene: TRBJ1-1; CDR3aa: CASQQGDTEAFF; CDR3nt: TGTGCCAGCCAGCAGGGGGACACTGAAGCTTTCTTT
v_gene: TRBV5-6; d_gene: NA; abundance: NA; j_gene: TRBJ1-1; CDR3aa: CASRLRTGNAEAFF; CDR3nt: TGTGCCAGCAGACTCAGGACCGGGAACGCTGAAGCTTTCTTT
v_gene: TRBV10-1; d_gene: TRBD1; abundance: NA; j_gene: TRBJ1-1; CDR3aa: CASSAGQGMNTEAFF; CDR3nt: TGCGCCAGCAGCGCGGGACAGGGGATGAACACTGAAGCTTTCTTT
v_gene: TRBV5-1; d_gene: NA; abundance: NA; j_gene: TRBJ2-5; CDR3aa: CASSPPRDTSETQYF; CDR3nt: TGCGCCAGCAGCCCCCCTAGGGACACCTCGGAGACCCAGTACTTC
v_gene: TRBV11-2; d_gene: TRBD2; abundance: NA; j_gene: TRBJ2-3; CDR3aa: CASSFVAGGSTDTQYF; CDR3nt: TGTGCCAGCAGCTTCGTAGCGGGGGGAAGCACAGATACGCAGTATTTT
v_gene: TRBV2; d_gene: NA; abundance: once; j_gene: TRBJ1-2; CDR3aa: CASSAFRGTGYTF; CDR3nt: TGTGCCAGCAGTGCCTTTAGGGGCACGGGCTACACCTTC
v_gene: TRBV7-9; d_gene: TRBD1; abundance: NA; j_gene: TRBJ1-6; CDR3aa: CASTGQRTGDNSPLHF; CDR3nt: TGTGCCAGCACCGGACAACGGACAGGAGATAATTCACCCCTCCACTTT
v_gene: TRBV4-1; d_gene: NA; abundance: NA; j_gene: TRBJ2-5; CDR3aa: CASSLGTNEETQYF; CDR3nt: TGCGCCAGCAGCCTTGGGACAAACGAAGAGACCCAGTACTTC
v_gene: TRBV3-1/TRBV3-2; d_gene: NA; abundance: NA; j_gene: TRBJ2-3; CDR3aa: CASSYVRSTDTQYF; CDR3nt: TGTGCCAGCAGCTATGTGAGGTCCACAGATACGCAGTATTTT
v_gene: TRBV19; d_gene: NA; abundance: once; j_gene: TRBJ1-1; CDR3aa: CASSIMGRNTEAFF; CDR3nt: TGTGCCAGTAGTATAATGGGGAGGAACACTGAAGCTTTCTTT
v_gene: TRBV5-6; d_gene: TRBD1; abundance: NA; j_gene: TRBJ2-7; CDR3aa: CASRTDRGRFEQYF; CDR3nt: TGTGCCAGCAGGACGGACAGGGGGCGTTTCGAGCAGTACTTC
v_gene: TRBV24-1; d_gene: NA; abundance: NA; j_gene: TRBJ1-2; CDR3aa: CATSEGGIGFGYTF; CDR3nt: TGTGCCACCAGTGAAGGAGGTATAGGGTTTGGCTACACCTTC
v_gene: TRBV20-1; d_gene: TRBD1; abundance: NA; j_gene: TRBJ1-4; CDR3aa: CSASPGTGSKLFF; CDR3nt: TGCAGTGCTAGTCCCGGGACAGGGAGCAAACTGTTTTTT
v_gene: TRBV7-8; d_gene: NA; abundance: NA; j_gene: TRBJ1-2; CDR3aa: CASSLDSENYGYTF; CDR3nt: TGTGCCAGCAGCTTGGACAGCGAGAACTATGGCTACACCTTC
v_gene: TRBV9; d_gene: NA; abundance: NA; j_gene: TRBJ1-1; CDR3aa: CASSDRVSTEAFF; CDR3nt: TGTGCCAGCAGCGACAGGGTCTCCACTGAAGCTTTCTTT
v_gene: TRBV2; d_gene: TRBD1; abundance: once; j_gene: TRBJ1-4; CDR3aa: CASSEGQGQGKLFF; CDR3nt: TGTGCCAGCAGTGAAGGGCAGGGACAGGGAAAACTGTTTTTT
v_gene: TRBV29-1; d_gene: TRBD2; abundance: NA; j_gene: TRBJ2-1; CDR3aa: CSVEGLSGRGNEQFF; CDR3nt: TGCAGCGTTGAAGGGCTATCCGGGAGGGGCAATGAGCAGTTCTTC
v_gene: TRBV6-5; d_gene: TRBD2; abundance: once; j_gene: TRBJ2-7; CDR3aa: CASREVSGRSYEQYF; CDR3nt: TGTGCCAGCCGAGAGGTCAGCGGGAGGAGCTACGAGCAGTACTTC
v_gene: TRBV4-3; d_gene: TRBD1; abundance: NA; j_gene: TRBJ1-5; CDR3aa: CASSHGQGNQPQHF; CDR3nt: TGCGCCAGCAGCCACGGACAGGGCAATCAGCCCCAGCATTTT